A single sample is the source of the 4 T cell receptor beta chains below, sequenced in a study of shared clonotypes between healthy human individuals. Assay: immunoSEQ multiplex PCR; the TCRdb copy retains only in-frame clones and omits some. This table has around 530,000 clones, around 78% appearing once. Sequencing was carried out using PBMCs. Receptor source: a woman aged 40 to 50 in good health. Some clones in this sample may be carry-over from other donors' samples.

This chain connects TRBV7-9 to TRBJ1-4; 7 bases map to TRBD1. V lost 2 bases and J lost 5; bases outside the gene matches: 5. CDR1 is SEHNR, CDR2 FQNEAQ, per germline (reference sequence). This CDR3 contains 15 residues. CDR3 in amino acids: CASSLKGQKNEKLFF. CDR3 coding DNA: TGTGCCAGCAGCTTAAAGGGACAGAAGAATGAAAAACTGTTTTTT.

Concerning this clone: A much larger clone sits a single nucleotide away, making a read error possible. The chain couples TRBV5-5 to TRBJ1-1; D is unresolved. From germline, CDR1 is SGHKS and CDR2 YYEKEE (reference sequence). The CDR3 contains 12 residues. The CDR3 DNA is TGCGCCAGCAGCCTCCCCGGCACTGAAGCTTTCTTT. Protein sequence: CASSLPGTEAFF.

The rearrangement links TRBV5-1 to TRBJ1-2, with unresolved D. Trimming left V 0 bases short and J 0 bases short, with 12 bases between. The CDR3 spans 16 residues. The germline CDR1 and CDR2 sequences are SGHRS and YFSETQ. The CDR3, as DNA: TGCGCCAGCAGCTTGGAAGGCGGTTTAGCTAACTATGGCTACACCTTC. Its translation is CASSLEGGLANYGYTF.

The chain has TRBV11-3 and TRBJ2-1; 7 bases align to TRBD1. The CDR3 contains 15 residues. Germline loops: CDR1 SGHNT, CDR2 YENEEA. Trimming at V came to 5 bases and at J to 0 bases, leaving 4 bases not matched to a gene. The CDR3 DNA reads TGTGCCAGCAGCAAGCGACAGGGCTCCTACAATGAGCAGTTCTTC. Amino acid sequence: CASSKRQGSYNEQFF.